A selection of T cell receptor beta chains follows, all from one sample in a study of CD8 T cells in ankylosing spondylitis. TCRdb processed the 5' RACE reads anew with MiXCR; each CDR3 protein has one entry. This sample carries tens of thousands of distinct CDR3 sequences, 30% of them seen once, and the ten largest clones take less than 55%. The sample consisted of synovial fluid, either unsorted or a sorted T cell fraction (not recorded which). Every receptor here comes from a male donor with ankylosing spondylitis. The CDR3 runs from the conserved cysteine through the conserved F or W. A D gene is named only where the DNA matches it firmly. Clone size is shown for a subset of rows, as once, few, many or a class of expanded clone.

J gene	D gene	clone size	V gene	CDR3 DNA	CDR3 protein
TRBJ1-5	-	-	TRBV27	TGTGCCAGCAGTTTATTTCCAAACGAGGGCAATCAGCCCCAGCATTTT	CASSLFPNEGNQPQHF
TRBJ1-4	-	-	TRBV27	TGTGCCACCCCCAAAGGAAATTTAACTAATGAAAAACTGTTTTTT	CATPKGNLTNEKLFF
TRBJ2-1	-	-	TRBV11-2	TGTGCCAGCAGCTCTTTCGCGGGCGGGTACAATGAGCAGTTCTTC	CASSSFAGGYNEQFF
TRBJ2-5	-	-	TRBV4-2	TGTGCCAGCAGCCCCCGGGACACACAAGAGACCCAGTACTTC	CASSPRDTQETQYF
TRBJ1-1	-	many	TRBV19	TGTGCCAGTAGTATCAGGGGCTTCCTGAACACTGAAGCTTTCTTT	CASSIRGFLNTEAFF
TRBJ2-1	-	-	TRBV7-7	TGTGCCAGCTTAGGGCTAGAGGGTGAGCAGTTCTTC	CASLGLEGEQFF
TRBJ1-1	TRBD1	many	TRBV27	TGTGCCACCGCGGGACAGTACCTAGGTCGGGCTTTCTTT	CATAGQYLGRAFF
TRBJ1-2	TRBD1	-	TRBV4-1	TGCGCCAGCAGGGGAACCCCGGGACAGGGGATGAATGGCTACACCTTC	CASRGTPGQGMNGYTF
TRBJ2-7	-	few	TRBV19	TGTGCCAGTAGTATAGCCCCGACCTCAGGGGAGCAGTACTTC	CASSIAPTSGEQYF
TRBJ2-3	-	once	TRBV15	TGTGCCACCAGCACCTATAGCGTTACGCAGTATTTT	CATSTYSVTQYF
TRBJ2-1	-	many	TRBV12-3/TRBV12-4	TGTGCCAGCAGTCCGGACTTGGGAGGATACAATGAGCAGTTCTTC	CASSPDLGGYNEQFF
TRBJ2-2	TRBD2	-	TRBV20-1	TGCAGTGCTAGAAGCGGGGGGGAGTCCGGGGAGCTGTTTTTT	CSARSGGESGELFF
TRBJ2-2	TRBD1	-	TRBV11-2	TGTGCCAGCAGCTCCTCAACCGGGACAGCAATGTTTTTT	CASSSSTGTAMFF
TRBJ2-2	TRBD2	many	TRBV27	TGTGCCAGCGGTATTAGCGGGAGGGTTGTGAACACCGGGGAGCTGTTTTTT	CASGISGRVVNTGELFF
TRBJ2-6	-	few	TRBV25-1	TGTGCCAGCAGTGAATCTGTAGGGTACGGGGCCAACGTCCTGACTTTC	CASSESVGYGANVLTF
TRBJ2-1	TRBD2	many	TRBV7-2	TGTGCCAGCAGCCTAGCGGGAGCCACCTACAATGAGCAGTTCTTC	CASSLAGATYNEQFF
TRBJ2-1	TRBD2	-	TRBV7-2	TGTGCCAGCAAGTGGCTAGCGGGGATCAATGAGCAGTTCTTC	CASKWLAGINEQFF
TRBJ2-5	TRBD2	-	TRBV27	TGTGCCAGCAGGCTTACCGCTAGCGGGAGGGTTCGGGAGACCCAGTACTTC	CASRLTASGRVRETQYF
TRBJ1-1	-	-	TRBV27	TGTGCCAGCAGTTTTAGGCTCGGGACACTAGGGGGGAACACTGAAGCTTTCTTT	CASSFRLGTLGGNTEAFF
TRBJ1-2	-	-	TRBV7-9	TGTGCCAGCAGCTTTGGCAAGGACGGCTACACCTTC	CASSFGKDGYTF